This T cell receptor beta chain comes out of a study of cytomegalovirus exposure and HLA in healthy donors. This CDR3 contains 15 residues. V lost 4 bases, J lost 4 bases, and 6 bases stayed unmatched. The germline CDR1 and CDR2 sequences are SGHDN and FVKESK. Both 60 Vbeta primers and 13 Jbeta primers went into the PCR. Here immunoSEQ multiplex PCR was the method, and the copy in TCRdb shows in-frame clones only, minus some. This table lists approximately 51,000 clones. The gene calls are TRBV14 and TRBJ2-3; 9 nucleotides agree with TRBD2. What was sequenced was PBMCs. The TCR comes from a man between 40 and 49 years old in good health and CMV-seropositive. CDR3: CASSPAGGRADTQYF. In DNA form, the CDR3 reads TGTGCCAGCAGCCCCGCGGGGGGGAGGGCAGATACGCAGTATTTT. The full variable domain, completed using reference TRBV14 and TRBJ2-3, is EAGVTQFPSHSVIEKGQTVTLRCDPISGHDNLYWYRRVMGKEIKFLLHFVKESKQDESGMPNNRFLAERTGGTYSTLKVQPAELEDSGVYFCASSPAGGRADTQYFGPGTRLTVL.